This T cell receptor beta chain comes out of a study of T cell clonality in common variable immunodeficiency. Points from the study as a whole: T cell subpopulation sequencing would be needed to explain CVID clonality. Reportedly, TCR beta sequences from common variable immunodeficiency showed fewer deletions and N-nucleotide insertions.

This clone has only a few counts. What it recognizes is unknown. Coverage ceases 3 residues before the CDR3 finishes, and the germline J gene fills in the end. Germline V gene sequence: CDR1 SGHRS, CDR2 YFSETQ. This CDR3 spans 12 amino acids. The V end lost 3 bases, the J end lost 4 bases, and 8 bases lay between the germline ends. This table comes from immunoSEQ multiplex PCR, and its TCRdb copy is limited to in-frame clones, with some not included. This sample carries 40,000 or so clones, none of them present only once. This sequence originates from a human donor with common variable immunodeficiency. What was sequenced was peripheral blood mononuclear cells. The V gene is TRBV5-1, the J gene TRBJ2-7, with a weak D call TRBD1 (6 bases). CDR3 DNA (partial): TGCGCCAGCAGCTCGACAGGTTACGAG. This sequence encodes CASSSTGYE. The full CDR3 protein is CASSSTGYEQYF. Full variable domain (rest looked up from reference TRBV5-1 and TRBJ2-7): KAGVTQTPRYLIKTRGQQVTLSCSPISGHRSVSWYQQTPGQGLQFLFEYFSETQRNKGNFPGRFSGRQFSNSRSEMNVSTLELGDSALYLCASSSTGYEQYFGPGTRLTVT.